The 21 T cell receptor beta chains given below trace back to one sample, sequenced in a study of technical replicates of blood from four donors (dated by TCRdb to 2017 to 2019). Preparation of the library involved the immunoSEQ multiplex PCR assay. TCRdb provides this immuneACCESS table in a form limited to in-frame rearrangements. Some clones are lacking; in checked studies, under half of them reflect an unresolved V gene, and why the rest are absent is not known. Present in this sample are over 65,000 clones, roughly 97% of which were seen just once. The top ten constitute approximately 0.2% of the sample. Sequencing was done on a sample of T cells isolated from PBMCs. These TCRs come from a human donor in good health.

In nucleotides, the CDR3 is TGTGCCAGCAGCCTAACGAGGGGGCTGAACACTGAAGCTTTCTTT. Translated, it gives CASSLTRGLNTEAFF. The chain links TRBV5-4 to TRBJ1-1, with 7 bases identical to TRBD1. Trimming cost V 4 bases and J 0 bases; bases outside gene matches: 6. This CDR3 has 15 amino acids. Per the germline V gene, CDR1 is SGHNT and CDR2 is YYREEE (reference sequence).

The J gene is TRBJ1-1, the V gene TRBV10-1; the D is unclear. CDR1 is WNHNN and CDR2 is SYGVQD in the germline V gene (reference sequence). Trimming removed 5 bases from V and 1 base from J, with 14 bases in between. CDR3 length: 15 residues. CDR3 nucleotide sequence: TGCGCCAGCAGTCCCTTTGCGGGTTCGAACACTGAAGCTTTCTTT. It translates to CASSPFAGSNTEAFF.

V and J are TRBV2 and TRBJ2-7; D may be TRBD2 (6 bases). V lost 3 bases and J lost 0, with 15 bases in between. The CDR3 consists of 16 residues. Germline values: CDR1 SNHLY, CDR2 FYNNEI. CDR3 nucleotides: TGTGCCAGCAGTGACGGGGGTGGGGGGAGCTCCTACGAGCAGTACTTC. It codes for CASSDGGGGSSYEQYF.

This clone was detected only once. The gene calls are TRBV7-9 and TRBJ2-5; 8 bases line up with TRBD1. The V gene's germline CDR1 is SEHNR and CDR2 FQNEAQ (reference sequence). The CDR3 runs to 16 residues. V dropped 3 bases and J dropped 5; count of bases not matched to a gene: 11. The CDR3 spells CASSFTTGDWGETQYF. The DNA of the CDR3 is TGTGCCAGCAGCTTTACGACAGGGGATTGGGGGGAGACCCAGTACTTC.

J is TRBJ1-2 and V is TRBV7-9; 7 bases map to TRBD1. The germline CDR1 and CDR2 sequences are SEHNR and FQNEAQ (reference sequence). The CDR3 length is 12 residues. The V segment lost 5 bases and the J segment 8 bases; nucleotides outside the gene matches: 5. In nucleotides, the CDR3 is TGTGCCAGCAGCCCCCGACAGGGAGGCTACACCTTC. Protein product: CASSPRQGGYTF.

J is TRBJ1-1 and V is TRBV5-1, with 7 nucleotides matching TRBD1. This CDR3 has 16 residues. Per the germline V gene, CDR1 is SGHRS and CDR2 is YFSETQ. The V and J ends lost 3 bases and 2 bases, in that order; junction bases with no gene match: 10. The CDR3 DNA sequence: TGCGCCAGCAGCTCCGGGACAGTCTTCCTCAACACTGAAGCTTTCTTT. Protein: CASSSGTVFLNTEAFF.

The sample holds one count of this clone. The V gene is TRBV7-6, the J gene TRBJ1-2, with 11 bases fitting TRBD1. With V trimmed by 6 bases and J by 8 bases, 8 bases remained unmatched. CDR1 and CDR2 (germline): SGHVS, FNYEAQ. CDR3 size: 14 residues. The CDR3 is CASRRLDRGQGYTF. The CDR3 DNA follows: TGTGCCAGCAGACGATTGGACAGGGGGCAAGGCTACACCTTC.

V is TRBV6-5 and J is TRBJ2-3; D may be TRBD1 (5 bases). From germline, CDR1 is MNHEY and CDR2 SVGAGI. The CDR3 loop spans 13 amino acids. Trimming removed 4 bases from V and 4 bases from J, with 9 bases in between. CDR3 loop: CASSFGQADTQYF. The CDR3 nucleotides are TGTGCCAGCAGTTTTGGACAAGCAGATACGCAGTATTTT.

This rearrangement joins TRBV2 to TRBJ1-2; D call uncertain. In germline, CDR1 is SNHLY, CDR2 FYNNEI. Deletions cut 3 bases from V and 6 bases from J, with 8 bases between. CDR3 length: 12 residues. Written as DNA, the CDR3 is TGTGCCAGCAGTGACCGCGGGGATGGCTACACCTTC. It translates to CASSDRGDGYTF.

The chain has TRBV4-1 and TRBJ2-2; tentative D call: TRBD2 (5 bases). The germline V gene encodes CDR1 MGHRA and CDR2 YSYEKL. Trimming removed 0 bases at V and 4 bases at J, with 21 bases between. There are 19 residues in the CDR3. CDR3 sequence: CASSQDKPTDSQFTGELFF. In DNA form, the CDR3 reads TGCGCCAGCAGCCAAGATAAACCGACGGACTCCCAATTCACCGGGGAGCTGTTTTTT.

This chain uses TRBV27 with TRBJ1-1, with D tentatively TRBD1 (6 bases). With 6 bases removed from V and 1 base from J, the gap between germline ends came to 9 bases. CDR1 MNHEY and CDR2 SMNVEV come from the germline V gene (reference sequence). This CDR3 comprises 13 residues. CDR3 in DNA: TGTGCCAGCAGAACGACAGGGAACACTGAAGCTTTCTTT. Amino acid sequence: CASRTTGNTEAFF.

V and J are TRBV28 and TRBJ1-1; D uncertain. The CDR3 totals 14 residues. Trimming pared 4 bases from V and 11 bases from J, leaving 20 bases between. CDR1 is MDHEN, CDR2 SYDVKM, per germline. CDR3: CASSSDTNGALAFF. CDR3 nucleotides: TGTGCCAGCAGTTCCGATACCAACGGTGCGCTGGCTTTCTTT.

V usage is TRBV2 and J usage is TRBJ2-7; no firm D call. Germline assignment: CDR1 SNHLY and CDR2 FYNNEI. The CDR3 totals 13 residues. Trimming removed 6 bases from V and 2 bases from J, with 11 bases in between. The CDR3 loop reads CASSLDTAYEQYF. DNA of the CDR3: TGTGCCAGCAGCCTCGACACAGCCTACGAGCAGTACTTC.

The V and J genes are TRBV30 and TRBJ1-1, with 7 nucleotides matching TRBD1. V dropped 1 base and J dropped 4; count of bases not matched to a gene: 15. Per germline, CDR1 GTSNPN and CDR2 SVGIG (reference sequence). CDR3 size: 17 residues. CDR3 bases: TGTGCCTGGAGTGCAAAAGCTTCGACAGGGCGGGCCACTGAAGCTTTCTTT. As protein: CAWSAKASTGRATEAFF.

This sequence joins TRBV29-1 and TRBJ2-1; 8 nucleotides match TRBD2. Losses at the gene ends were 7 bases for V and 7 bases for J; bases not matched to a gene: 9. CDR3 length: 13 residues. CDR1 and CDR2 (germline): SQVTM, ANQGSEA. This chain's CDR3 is CSGLTSAWNEQFF. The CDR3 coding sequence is TGCAGCGGGCTGACTAGCGCTTGGAATGAGCAGTTCTTC.

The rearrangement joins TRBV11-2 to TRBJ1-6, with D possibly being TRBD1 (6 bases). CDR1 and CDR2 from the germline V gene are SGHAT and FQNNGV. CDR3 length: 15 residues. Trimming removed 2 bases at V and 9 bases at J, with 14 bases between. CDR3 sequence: CASSLMAGDLSPLHF. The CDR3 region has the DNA TGTGCCAGCAGCTTAATGGCAGGGGACCTTTCACCCCTCCACTTT. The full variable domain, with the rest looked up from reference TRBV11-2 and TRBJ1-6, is EAGVAQSPRYKIIEKRQSVAFWCNPISGHATLYWYQQILGQGPKLLIQFQNNGVVDDSQLPKDRFSAERLKGVDSTLKIQPAKLEDSAVYLCASSLMAGDLSPLHFGNGTRLTVT.

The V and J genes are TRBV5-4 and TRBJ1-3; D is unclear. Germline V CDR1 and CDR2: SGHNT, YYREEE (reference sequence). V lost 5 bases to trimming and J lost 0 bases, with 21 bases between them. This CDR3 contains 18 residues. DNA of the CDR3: TGTGCCAGCAGTCTTGGAGCCCCGGCACCCCACTCTGGAAACACCATATATTTT. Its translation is CASSLGAPAPHSGNTIYF.

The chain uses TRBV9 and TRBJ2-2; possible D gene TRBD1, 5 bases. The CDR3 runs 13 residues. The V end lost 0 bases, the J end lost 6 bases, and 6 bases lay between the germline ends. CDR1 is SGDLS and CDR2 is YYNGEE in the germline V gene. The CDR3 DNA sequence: TGTGCCAGCAGCGTAGAAGGGGCCGGGGAGCTGTTTTTT. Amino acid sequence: CASSVEGAGELFF.

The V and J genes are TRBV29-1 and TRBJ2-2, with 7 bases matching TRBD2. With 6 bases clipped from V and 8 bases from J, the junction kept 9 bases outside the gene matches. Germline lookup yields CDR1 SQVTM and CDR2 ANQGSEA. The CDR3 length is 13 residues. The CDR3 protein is CSVPSGGRGELFF. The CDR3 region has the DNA TGCAGCGTACCTAGCGGTGGGCGTGGGGAGCTGTTTTTT.

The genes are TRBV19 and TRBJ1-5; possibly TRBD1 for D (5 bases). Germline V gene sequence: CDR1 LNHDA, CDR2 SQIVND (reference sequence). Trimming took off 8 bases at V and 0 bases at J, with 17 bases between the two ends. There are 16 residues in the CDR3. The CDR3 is CASAPFGGYSNQPQHF. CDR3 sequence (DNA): TGTGCCAGTGCCCCATTCGGGGGGTATAGCAATCAGCCCCAGCATTTT.

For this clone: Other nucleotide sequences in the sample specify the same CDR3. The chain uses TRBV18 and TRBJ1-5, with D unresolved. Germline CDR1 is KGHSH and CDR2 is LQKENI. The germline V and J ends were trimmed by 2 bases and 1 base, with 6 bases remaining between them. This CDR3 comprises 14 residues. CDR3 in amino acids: CASSPESSNQPQHF. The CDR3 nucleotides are TGTGCCAGCTCACCAGAGTCGAGCAATCAGCCCCAGCATTTT.